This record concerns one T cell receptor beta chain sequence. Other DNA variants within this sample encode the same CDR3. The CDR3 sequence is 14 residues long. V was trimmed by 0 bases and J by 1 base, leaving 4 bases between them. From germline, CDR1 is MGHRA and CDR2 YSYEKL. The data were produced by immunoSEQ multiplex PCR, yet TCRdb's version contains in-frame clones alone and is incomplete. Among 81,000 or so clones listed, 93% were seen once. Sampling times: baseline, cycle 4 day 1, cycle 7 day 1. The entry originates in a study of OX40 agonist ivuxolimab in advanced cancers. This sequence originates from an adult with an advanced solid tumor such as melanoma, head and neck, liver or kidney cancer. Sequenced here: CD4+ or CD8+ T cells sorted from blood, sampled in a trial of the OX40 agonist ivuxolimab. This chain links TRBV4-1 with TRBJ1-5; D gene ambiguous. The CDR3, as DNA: TGCGCCAGCAGCCAAGAAGGGAGCAATCAGCCCCAGCATTTT. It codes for CASSQEGSNQPQHF.